Listed below are T cell receptor beta chains from one sample, sequenced in a study of cytomegalovirus exposure and HLA in healthy donors. Generated by immunoSEQ multiplex PCR, the TCRdb table keeps only in-frame clones and is missing some. The sample lists approximately 160,000 clones, 85% occurring once. Sequenced input: PBMCs. Source of these receptors: a man aged 30-40 years in good health and CMV-seropositive. Each CDR3 is given with its conserved first and last residue.

V,CDR3
TRBV7-9,CASSADRDPGYTF
TRBV15,CATSNRGYEQYF
TRBV5-1,CASSLFGGSVSYEQYF
TRBV2,CASSDRVKVYEQYF
TRBV6-5,CASSYSWGTALNGYTF
TRBV6-5,CASSYRGGTGAFF
TRBV6-6,CASSYGDNYEQYF
TRBV5-4,CASSLFKVIAGGLPYEQYF
TRBV5-5,CASSSLLWPWYEQYF
TRBV19,CASSGGTGFGEQYF
TRBV5-8,CASNRGYGGELFF
TRBV7-7,CASSLNPSGTQYF
TRBV7-8,CASSLTTGATTYEQYF
TRBV5-1,CASSLGGGLASYEQYF
TRBV6-6,CASTRISGELFF
TRBV4-3,CASSQEYYGDMNTEAFF
TRBV18,CASSPTPPGETYNEQFF
TRBV18,CASSPYDNRGFGGNTIYF
TRBV29-1,CSVAGTPNYEQYF
TRBV7-6,CASSLGASSRLVNEQFF
TRBV6-5,CASSGGNTEAFF
TRBV5-1,CASRTGTASSTDTQYF
TRBV18,CASSPGTGSQPQHF
TRBV7-3,CASSPGGSGGHYEQYF
TRBV5-4,CASSNNQGAYTEAFF